The text below deals with one T cell receptor beta chain. Its antigen is not yet known. The sample holds no much larger clone one base away, and base qualities are not on file. The cohort consisted of hundreds of healthy bone marrow donors. All cohort members were sampled while nominally healthy, although unrecorded immune exposures were likely present. The donor tested CMV seronegative and was one of the 352 seronegative cohort members. A peripheral blood sample was provided by each donor, and peripheral blood mononuclear cells were used for TCR beta sequencing. The Qiagen DNeasy Blood Extraction Kit was used to extract genomic DNA from the blood cell samples. The entry originates in a study of cytomegalovirus exposure and HLA in healthy donors (dated by TCRdb to about 2017). Concerning the study at large: An earlier analysis of roughly 610 of the donors reported 276 Gb of sequence data and around 110 million unique TCR beta sequences obtained from approximately 180 million T cells. About 280 gigabases of sequencing data and 70 million to 85 million unique TCR sequences were included in an early release covering about 620 HLA-typed donors. The genetic ancestry cluster associated with self-reported Caucasian donors included 81% of the roughly 400 genotyped donors. The study was designed to test whether signatures of past pathogen exposure could be identified by cataloging public T cell receptors. The study used immunosequencing to profile the T cell repertoires of several hundred subjects and linked those repertoires to cytomegalovirus serostatus. A separate validation cohort of about 110 different subjects was used in addition to the roughly 720-subject first cohort. The study combined high-throughput TCR immunosequencing, statistical association of individual TCRs with disease status, and machine learning to predict cytomegalovirus infection status. In a later analysis, previously published TCR beta repertoires from 666 donors were re-analyzed and high-resolution HLA genotyping was added so that TCR occurrence patterns could be studied. Rather than drawing on any new phenotypic data, the later analysis identified candidate immune exposures from TCR beta sequences and the way those sequences occurred across donors. To decide whether each TCR beta V gene segment behaved as functional or pseudogenic, an earlier analysis of 587 of the donors relied on high-throughput TCR beta sequencing. Donor age, sex, ethnicity and CMV serostatus were compiled alongside the repertoire data. A later genetic analysis took genome-wide SNP genotypes for about 65% of the 666 donors and used that subset as a discovery cohort. Every discovery cohort repertoire had been produced on one sequencing platform. Both class I and class II loci were covered by HLA typing, at four-digit resolution. Typing coverage varied by locus: about 620-640 donors for A, B, C, DRB1 and DQB1; roughly 560 for DQA1; 600 to 610 for DPA1; approximately 470 for DPB1. Several DR-DQ haplotypes were treated as single units for association and clustering because of strong linkage in the cohort. Among approximately 370 genotyped donors of the cohort, an average of approximately 200,000 unique TCR beta nucleotide sequences was sequenced per donor, of which approximately 18% were non-productive.

Paper-wide results and their limitations: According to a later analysis, most CMV-associated TCR beta chains appeared to be HLA-restricted, and the HLA associations seemed to be driven largely by CMV exposure. A later analysis reported that several top co-occurrence clusters appeared linked to parvovirus B19, influenza, CMV and Epstein-Barr virus. Three of the identified cytomegalovirus-associated TCR beta chains were confirmed in vitro to be specific for cytomegalovirus antigens. In a later analysis, the rate of TCR association differed among HLA loci, with DRB1 alleles having the most associated TCRs and HLA-C alleles having the fewest. A later genetic analysis associated a missense DCLRE1C variant with V-gene and J-gene trimming of TCR beta chains, and an independent cohort replicated the association. This cohort had only TCR beta chains sequenced, and the lack of alpha or paired-chain data limited which features could be detected. Correlated functional status among segregating V segments might reflect linkage disequilibrium, but an unknown experimental factor could not be ruled out. Compared with equally common non-associated chains, HLA-associated TCR beta chains in a later analysis were more clonally expanded and had lower generation probabilities. Broadly in line with IMGT annotations, most TCR beta V segments showed up in productive rearrangements about 90% or about 30% of the time in an earlier analysis of approximately 640 of the donors. A further reported finding was that TCR beta sequences accurately predicted the HLA-A and HLA-B alleles for most subjects in the first cohort. When HLA alleles, especially DR and DQ, strongly co-occurred, attributing TCR associations to individual alleles was difficult. Because counts were too low, under 20 rarely observed V segments, including chromosome 9 orphons, were left out of the earlier analysis of roughly 600 of the donors. Because HLA typing was unavailable for some donors at each locus, only the typed subset was used in association tests. The authors suggested that the approach could potentially be extended to other disease states and immunological phenotypes. Most TCR sequences were seen in very few donors, while some public TCRs were found in many individuals. Sequencing depth was assumed to be roughly uniform across donors in the presence/absence analyses, though that assumption may not hold. A later analysis associated 15,000 to 20,000 TCR beta sequences with specific HLA alleles at a false discovery rate of 0.05. Immune exposure information for the cohort was limited to CMV serostatus. In both the original and validation cohorts, the classifier was reported to diagnose cytomegalovirus status with high specificity and sensitivity. The sequencing pipeline was judged likely to have produced a cluster of highly shared sequence variants as a technical artifact. The study listed 164 TCR beta chains as associated with cytomegalovirus. In a later genetic analysis, fewer N-insertions in productive TCRs were reported among donors in an Asian-associated ancestry cluster than the roughly 670-donor mean. The 87-base-pair reads could not distinguish some IMGT-functional V segments, including TRBV6-2 and TRBV6-3, so those segments were excluded.

Library generation was performed with the immunoSEQ multiplex PCR assay. For the multiplex PCR, a mixture combining 60 forward primers for TCR Vbeta segments and 13 reverse primers for TCR Jbeta segments was used. A multiplex PCR assay on genomic DNA amplified the CDR3 region of rearranged TCR beta genes. The amplified TCR beta libraries were sequenced on the Illumina HiSeq System as 87-base-pair reads. The source study handled its data this way. A later analysis counted 75 million to 100 million unique TCR beta chains across the 690 or so repertoires, and around 9.9 million of these chains were shared by at least two donors. Raw reads were error-corrected and collapsed into unique sequences with a nearest-neighbor algorithm that merged closely related sequences to remove PCR and sequencing errors. To assign V, D and J gene segments, CDR3 sequences were aligned to IMGT reference sequences. For a sequence to be retained, a match of at least six nucleotides to both a V gene segment and a J gene segment was required. A rearrangement was called productive if the CDR3 had no stop codons and remained in frame with V and J, and every other rearrangement was called non-productive. CDR3 was defined by IMGT convention, running from the second conserved V-encoded cysteine to the conserved J-encoded phenylalanine. The earlier analysis of about 500 of the donors excluded sequences that lacked an unambiguous match to a single V gene segment. In an earlier analysis of a few hundred of the donors, V segments were called functional above 56.7% productive rearrangements and were called segregating when the between-donor standard deviation exceeded 5%. A statistical classification framework was built for diagnosing cytomegalovirus status from the catalog of TCR beta chain sequences. In a later analysis, V and J genes were assigned by comparing TCR nucleotide sequences against IMGT/GENE-DB human TR gene sequences. A later analysis assigned CDR3 sequences and most-parsimonious VDJ recombination scenarios with the TCRdist pipeline. A later analysis defined each TCR beta chain by its CDR3 amino acid sequence plus V-gene family, and excluded reads lacking a unique V-gene family. In a later analysis, around 600 highly shared, low-generation-probability nucleotide sequences were removed to address suspected cross-contamination and a sequencing artifact. A later analysis calculated a clonal expansion index for each public chain from normalized within-repertoire ranks of inferred template counts. In a later analysis, generation probabilities were computed with a VDJ recombination model fitted to out-of-frame rearrangements, and the resulting probabilities were checked against IGoR. In a later analysis, TCR-TCR, TCR-HLA and TCR-CMV co-occurrence was scored with hypergeometric tests, and a repertoire-size bias correction was applied to TCR pairs. To estimate false discovery rates, a later analysis permuted the HLA or CMV assignments 20 times. In a later analysis, co-occurring TCRs were grouped using DBSCAN, and TCRdist sequence similarity was added for clustering within HLA-allele-positive subsets. Repertoires with fewer than 30,000 or more than 120,000 public chains, plus five repertoires with anomalous nucleotide sharing, were excluded from co-occurrence clustering. TCRdb carries this immuneACCESS record with in-frame sequences only. Its versions omit some clonotypes, under half of them owing to an unresolved V gene in the studies checked, with the rest unexplained. D and trimming were read from the DNA, whereas the V and J calls and clone size are those reported in that table. This sample has over 150,000 clones in its table, and over 70% of those were observed once. The ten biggest clones cover approximately 4.5% of the sample.

The CDR3, from cysteine to phenylalanine, totals 18 residues. Only the CDR3 DNA is retained, 54 bases long and in frame from the first base. The germline V gene specifies MNHNS as CDR1 and SASEGT as CDR2. Sequencing input: PBMCs. This chain is built from TRBV6-1 and TRBJ2-5; there is no confident call for the D gene. The better agreement between TRBJ2-7 and the DNA end casts doubt on the J call. This receptor was taken from a young man in good health and CMV-seronegative. The CDR3 protein is CASSEAVDQVLLDYEQYF. The nucleotide sequence reads TGTGCCAGCAGTGAAGCGGTCGACCAGGTTCTCCTGGACTACGAGCAGTACTTC.